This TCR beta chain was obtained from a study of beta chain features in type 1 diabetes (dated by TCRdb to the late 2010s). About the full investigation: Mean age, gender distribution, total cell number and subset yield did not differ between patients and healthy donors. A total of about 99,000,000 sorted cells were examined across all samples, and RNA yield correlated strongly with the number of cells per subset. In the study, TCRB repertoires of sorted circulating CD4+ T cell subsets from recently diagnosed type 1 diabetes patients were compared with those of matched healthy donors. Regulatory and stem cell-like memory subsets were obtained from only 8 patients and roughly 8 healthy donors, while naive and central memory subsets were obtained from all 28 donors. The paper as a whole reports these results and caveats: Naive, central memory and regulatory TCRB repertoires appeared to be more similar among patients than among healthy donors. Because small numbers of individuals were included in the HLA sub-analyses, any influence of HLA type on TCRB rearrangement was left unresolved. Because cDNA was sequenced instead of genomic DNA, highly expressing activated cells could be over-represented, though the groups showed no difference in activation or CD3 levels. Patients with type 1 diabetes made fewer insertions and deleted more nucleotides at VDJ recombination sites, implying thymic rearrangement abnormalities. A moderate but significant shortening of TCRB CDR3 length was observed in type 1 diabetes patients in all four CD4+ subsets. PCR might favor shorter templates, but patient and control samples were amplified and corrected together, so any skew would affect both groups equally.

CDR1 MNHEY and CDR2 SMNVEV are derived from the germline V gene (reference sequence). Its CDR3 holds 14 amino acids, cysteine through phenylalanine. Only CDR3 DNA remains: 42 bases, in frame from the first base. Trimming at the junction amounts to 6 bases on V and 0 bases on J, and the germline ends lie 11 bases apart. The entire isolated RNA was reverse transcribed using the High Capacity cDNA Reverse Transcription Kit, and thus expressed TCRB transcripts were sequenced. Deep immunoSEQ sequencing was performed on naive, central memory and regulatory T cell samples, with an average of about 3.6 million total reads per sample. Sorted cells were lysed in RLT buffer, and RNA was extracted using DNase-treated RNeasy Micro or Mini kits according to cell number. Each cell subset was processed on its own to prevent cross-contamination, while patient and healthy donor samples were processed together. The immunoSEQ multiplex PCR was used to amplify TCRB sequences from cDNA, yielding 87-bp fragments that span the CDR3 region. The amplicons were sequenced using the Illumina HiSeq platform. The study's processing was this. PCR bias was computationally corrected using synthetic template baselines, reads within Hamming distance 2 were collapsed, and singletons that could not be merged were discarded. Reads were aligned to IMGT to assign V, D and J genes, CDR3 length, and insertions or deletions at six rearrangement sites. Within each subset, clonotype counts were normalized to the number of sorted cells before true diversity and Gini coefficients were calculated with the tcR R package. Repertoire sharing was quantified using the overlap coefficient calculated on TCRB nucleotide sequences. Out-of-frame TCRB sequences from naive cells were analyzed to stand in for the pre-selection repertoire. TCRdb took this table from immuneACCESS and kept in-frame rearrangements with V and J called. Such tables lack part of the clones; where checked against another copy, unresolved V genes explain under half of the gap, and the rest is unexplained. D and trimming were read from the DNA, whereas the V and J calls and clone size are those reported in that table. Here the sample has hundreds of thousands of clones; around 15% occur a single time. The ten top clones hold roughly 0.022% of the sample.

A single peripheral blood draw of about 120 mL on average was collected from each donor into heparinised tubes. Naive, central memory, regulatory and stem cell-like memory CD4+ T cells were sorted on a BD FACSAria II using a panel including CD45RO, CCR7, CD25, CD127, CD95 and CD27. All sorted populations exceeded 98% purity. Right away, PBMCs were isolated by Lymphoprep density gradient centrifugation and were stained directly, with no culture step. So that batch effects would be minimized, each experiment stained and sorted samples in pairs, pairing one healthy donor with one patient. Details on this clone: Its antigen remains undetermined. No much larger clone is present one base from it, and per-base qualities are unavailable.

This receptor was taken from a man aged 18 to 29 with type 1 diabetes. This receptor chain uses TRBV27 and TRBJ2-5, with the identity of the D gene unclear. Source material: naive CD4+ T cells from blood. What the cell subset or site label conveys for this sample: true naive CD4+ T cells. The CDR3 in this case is CASRPFEYQETQYF. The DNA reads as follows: TGTGCCAGCAGACCCTTTGAGTACCAAGAGACCCAGTACTTC.